What follows are 28 T cell receptor beta chains derived from one specimen sequenced in a study of blood T cell repertoires in COVID-19. Generated by immunoSEQ multiplex PCR, the TCRdb table keeps only in-frame clones and is missing some. The sample records roughly 200,000 clones, 75% to 90% being singletons. The sequencing sample was made of PBMCs or T cells enriched from blood (not recorded which). The receptors were sampled from a middle-aged man who had recovered from COVID-19.

This clone was counted only a few times. The chain links TRBV5-8 to TRBJ2-7; 9 nucleotides match TRBD2. CDR3 length: 18 amino acids. From germline, CDR1 is SGHTS and CDR2 YDEGEE. The V gene end was trimmed by 7 bases and the J gene end by 4 bases; junction bases not matched to a gene: 21. This CDR3 reads CASCPVVAGARYKYEQYF. Here the CDR3 DNA reads TGTGCCAGCTGCCCTGTTGTAGCGGGGGCTAGATATAAATACGAGCAGTACTTC. Full variable domain (missing parts from reference TRBV5-8 and TRBJ2-7): EAGVTQSPTHLIKTRGQQATLRCSPISGHTSVYWYQQALGLGLQFLLWYDEGEERNRGNFPPRFSGRQFPNYSSELNVNALELEDSALYLCASCPVVAGARYKYEQYFGPGTRLTVT.

The V call is TRBV30, the J call TRBJ2-1; 9 bases fit TRBD2. Germline CDR1 reads GTSNPN; CDR2 reads SVGIG (reference sequence). After removal of 5 bases from V and 8 bases from J, the junction contained 10 bases not matched to a gene. CDR3 size: 14 residues. DNA of the CDR3: TGTGCCTGGGCTAGGCTAGCGGGGTTCGATGAGCAGTTCTTC. Translating it yields CAWARLAGFDEQFF.

The rearrangement joins TRBV29-1 to TRBJ1-1, with a tentative D call TRBD1 (6 bases). Germline-derived CDR1 and CDR2 are SQVTM and ANQGSEA. Between the trimmed V and J ends, which lost 8 bases and 5 bases, there was a span of 21 bases. This CDR3 is 14 amino acids long. The CDR3 is CSIHTGNLKTEAFF. Written as DNA, the CDR3 is TGCAGCATCCACACAGGGAATTTAAAAACTGAAGCTTTCTTT.

The chain joins TRBV18 to TRBJ2-1, with 7 bases matching TRBD2. In germline, CDR1 is KGHSH, CDR2 LQKENI. The junction had 5 bases not matched to a gene; V was cut back by 3 bases and J by 6 bases. The CDR3 runs to 14 residues. The CDR3: CASSPLAGVNEQFF. The CDR3 DNA reads TGTGCCAGCTCACCTCTTGCGGGGGTCAATGAGCAGTTCTTC.

V usage is TRBV7-8 and J usage is TRBJ2-1, with D tentatively TRBD2 (5 bases). V was pared by 0 bases and J by 3 bases, with 6 bases between. This CDR3 contains 14 residues. Looked up from germline, CDR1 is SGHVS and CDR2 is FQNEAQ. The CDR3 coding sequence is TGTGCCAGCAGCTTAGCCGGGGACTACAATGAGCAGTTCTTC. Translation: CASSLAGDYNEQFF. The full variable domain, rest sourced from reference TRBV7-8 and TRBJ2-1, is GAGVSQSPRYKVAKRGQDVALRCDPISGHVSLFWYQQALGQGPEFLTYFQNEAQLDKSGLPSDRFFAERPEGSVSTLKIQRTQQEDSAVYLCASSLAGDYNEQFFGPGTRLTVL.

The chain joins TRBV10-1 to TRBJ2-1; tentative D call: TRBD2 (5 bases). The germline gives CDR1 WNHNN, CDR2 SYGVQD (reference sequence). CDR3 length: 16 amino acids. V gave up 3 bases and J gave up 7 bases, with 19 bases separating them. CDR3 residues: CASSDLPSRGENEQFF. The CDR3, as DNA: TGCGCCAGCAGTGACCTGCCTAGCCGGGGTGAAAATGAGCAGTTCTTC.

This sequence joins TRBV6-5 and TRBJ1-2; D call uncertain. Germline V lookup: CDR1 MNHEY, CDR2 SVGAGI. Trimming removed 1 base at V and 3 bases at J, with 9 bases between. This CDR3 region has 14 residues. CDR3 in amino acids: CASSYLDRDYGYTF. The CDR3 DNA sequence: TGTGCCAGCAGTTACTTGGATCGGGACTATGGCTACACCTTC.

The V call is TRBV7-8, the J call TRBJ1-2, with 8 bases that match TRBD1. Germline assignment: CDR1 SGHVS and CDR2 FQNEAQ. This CDR3 has 15 residues. V trimming: 5 bases; J trimming: 2 bases; junction bases outside the gene matches: 7. The CDR3 region is CASSPRTGTNYGYTF. The CDR3 DNA reads TGTGCCAGCAGCCCCCGGACAGGGACAAACTATGGCTACACCTTC.

A single count supports this clone. The J gene is TRBJ1-1, the V gene TRBV9; 9 bases are a match to TRBD1. V lost 0 bases to trimming and J lost 3 bases; unmatched junction nucleotides: 9. Germline CDR1 reads SGDLS; CDR2 reads YYNGEE. This CDR3 contains 17 residues. The CDR3 loop is CASSVGGQGMVDTEAFF. The CDR3 DNA reads TGTGCCAGCAGCGTAGGCGGACAGGGGATGGTGGACACTGAAGCTTTCTTT.

This clone was counted between two and nine times. This chain joins TRBV7-3 and TRBJ2-2, with 8 bases lining up with TRBD1. The germline V gene has CDR1 SGHTA and CDR2 FQGTGA. V lost 5 bases to trimming and J lost 4 bases; unmatched junction nucleotides: 9. CDR3 length: 16 residues. CDR3 amino acids: CASSPTRGLGTGELFF. The DNA for the CDR3 is TGTGCCAGCAGCCCGACCAGGGGGCTAGGCACCGGGGAGCTGTTTTTT.

V and J are TRBV11-2 and TRBJ2-7; a possible D gene is TRBD1 (8 bases). This CDR3 spans 16 amino acids. V lost 4 bases to trimming and J lost 4 bases, with 20 bases between them. Germline assignment: CDR1 SGHAT and CDR2 FQNNGV. The CDR3 sequence is CASSSGGTGASYEQYF. The CDR3 region has the DNA TGTGCCAGCAGCTCCGGGGGGACAGGTGCCAGTTACGAGCAGTACTTC.

J is TRBJ1-2 and V is TRBV19; the match to TRBD1 covers 12 bases. This CDR3 region has 16 residues. Germline-derived CDR1 and CDR2 are LNHDA and SQIVND (reference sequence). Trimming at V came to 3 bases and at J to 4 bases, leaving 6 bases not matched to a gene. In DNA, the CDR3 is TGTGCCAGTAGTATTGGGACAGGGGGCGACGGCTATGGCTACACCTTC. This gives the protein CASSIGTGGDGYGYTF.

The rearrangement uses TRBV10-3 and TRBJ2-7, with D unresolved. Germline CDR1 reads ENHRY; CDR2 reads SYGVKD. CDR3 length: 16 residues. V was cut by 2 bases and J by 1 base, with 15 bases left in between. CDR3 loop: CAISEVFPRLSYEQYF. The CDR3 coding sequence is TGTGCCATCAGTGAGGTCTTCCCTAGGTTATCCTACGAGCAGTACTTC.

This sequence joins TRBV14 and TRBJ1-6, with D unclear. CDR3 length: 18 residues. Germline V gives CDR1 SGHDN, CDR2 FVKESK. V dropped 2 bases and J dropped 4 bases, with 18 bases sitting between them. CDR3 nucleotide sequence: TGTGCCAGCAGCCAAAGTTCGTGGAGGATTGGGTATAATTCACCCCTCCACTTT. It codes for CASSQSSWRIGYNSPLHF.

This chain uses TRBV4-2 with TRBJ2-5, with a weak D call TRBD2 (5 bases). The CDR3 covers 18 residues. The germline V gene encodes CDR1 LGHNA and CDR2 YNFKEQ. V lost 1 base to trimming and J lost 3 bases, with 21 bases between them. The CDR3 protein is CASSQVLGTRDLKETQYF. The CDR3 nucleotides read TGTGCCAGCAGCCAAGTGTTGGGAACTAGAGATCTGAAAGAGACCCAGTACTTC.

The chain is built from TRBV5-1 and TRBJ2-1; TRBD2 agrees at 9 bases. The CDR3 is made up of 15 amino acids. The germline V gene encodes CDR1 SGHRS and CDR2 YFSETQ. V gave up 9 bases and J gave up 0 bases; unmatched junction bases: 7. The CDR3 loop reads CATARSGSSYNEQFF. In nucleotides, the CDR3 is TGCGCCACCGCCCGTAGCGGGAGCTCCTACAATGAGCAGTTCTTC.

The V call is TRBV19, the J call TRBJ2-7; tentative D call: TRBD2 (6 bases). There are 13 residues in the CDR3. V lost 6 bases to trimming and J lost 5 bases, with 14 bases between them. Germline V gene data show CDR1 as LNHDA and CDR2 as SQIVND (reference sequence). CDR3 amino acids: CASSRGRGNEQYF. DNA of the CDR3: TGTGCCAGTAGCCGGGGTCGGGGGAACGAGCAGTACTTC.

The chain joins TRBV18 to TRBJ1-5; D not certain. The CDR3 consists of 13 residues. The V end lost 3 bases, the J end lost 5 bases, and 8 bases lay between the germline ends. The germline V gene encodes CDR1 KGHSH and CDR2 LQKENI. This CDR3 reads CASSPSMYQPQHF. The DNA for the CDR3 is TGTGCCAGCTCACCGTCCATGTATCAGCCCCAGCATTTT.

This clone has only a few counts. The chain has TRBV27 and TRBJ1-1; the match to TRBD1 covers 10 bases. The CDR3 is made up of 17 amino acids. Unmatched junction bases numbered 10, after V lost 5 bases and J lost 1 base. Germline CDR1 MNHEY, CDR2 SMNVEV (reference sequence). The CDR3 sequence: CASSVDRGRGENTEAFF. The CDR3 DNA is TGTGCCAGCAGTGTCGACAGGGGGCGGGGGGAGAACACTGAAGCTTTCTTT.

The rearrangement uses TRBV9 and TRBJ1-3; D remains unclear. Trimming stripped 0 bases from V and 0 bases from J, with 7 bases between. CDR3 size: 15 residues. Looked up from germline, CDR1 is SGDLS and CDR2 is YYNGEE. The CDR3 loop reads CASSVESYSGNTIYF. Here the CDR3 DNA reads TGTGCCAGCAGCGTAGAATCTTACTCTGGAAACACCATATATTTT.

V is TRBV5-1 and J is TRBJ2-7; D unresolved. Trimming took off 1 base at V and 2 bases at J, with 7 bases between the two ends. The CDR3 loop spans 13 amino acids. CDR1 is SGHRS, CDR2 YFSETQ, per germline. The CDR3 DNA sequence: TGCGCCAGCAGCTTGAAAAGCCCCTACGAGCAGTACTTC. Translation gives CASSLKSPYEQYF. Filled out from reference TRBV5-1 and TRBJ2-7, the complete variable domain reads KAGVTQTPRYLIKTRGQQVTLSCSPISGHRSVSWYQQTPGQGLQFLFEYFSETQRNKGNFPGRFSGRQFSNSRSEMNVSTLELGDSALYLCASSLKSPYEQYFGPGTRLTVT.

This chain uses TRBV5-1 with TRBJ2-2; TRBD2 aligns across 8 bases. Germline V gene data show CDR1 as SGHRS and CDR2 as YFSETQ. The CDR3 contains 16 residues. J gave up 4 bases and V 0 bases, and 5 bases lay outside the gene matches. The CDR3 DNA is TGCGCCAGCAGCTTGGAGGGCGGGAGGTCCACCGGGGAGCTGTTTTTT. As protein: CASSLEGGRSTGELFF.

V and J are TRBV6-5 and TRBJ1-2; D perhaps matches TRBD1 (5 bases). Germline V CDR1 and CDR2: MNHEY, SVGAGI. The CDR3 totals 16 residues. Trimming removed 0 bases from V and 2 bases from J, with 13 bases in between. The CDR3: CASSYSQTVLNYGYTF. Here the CDR3 DNA reads TGTGCCAGCAGTTACTCGCAGACAGTTTTAAACTATGGCTACACCTTC.

This chain uses TRBV10-1 with TRBJ2-2; 9 nucleotides agree with TRBD2. Germline V CDR1 and CDR2: WNHNN, SYGVQD (reference sequence). The CDR3 has 16 residues. Trimming took 1 base from V and 5 from J; bases not matched to a gene: 5. In nucleotides, the CDR3 is TGCGCCAGCAGTGAGTTCGGCAGCGGGAGGACCGGGGAGCTGTTTTTT. This translates into CASSEFGSGRTGELFF.

In this sample, this clone turned up once. V and J are TRBV7-9 and TRBJ2-7, with TRBD2 identical over 9 bases. Germline CDR1 and CDR2: SEHNR and FQNEAQ (reference sequence). The ends lost 0 bases at V and 7 bases at J; junction bases unmatched: 4. The CDR3 covers 14 residues. For the CDR3, the DNA is TGTGCCAGCAGCTTAGCTAGCGGGAGAAGGGAGCAGTACTTC. It codes for CASSLASGRREQYF.

V gene TRBV5-4 combines with J gene TRBJ2-1; 14 bases fit TRBD2. Germline CDR1 is SGHNT and CDR2 is YYREEE (reference sequence). This CDR3 is built from 17 residues. V was pared by 4 bases and J by 6 bases, with 9 bases of the junction left unmatched. The DNA of the CDR3 is TGTGCCAGCAGCCCTGGGACTAGCGGGAGAAGGGCCAATGAGCAGTTCTTC. It codes for CASSPGTSGRRANEQFF.

The CDR3 region is CASRDGQASRAGANVLTF. In nucleotides, the CDR3 is TGTGCCAGCAGAGACGGACAGGCCTCTAGGGCTGGGGCCAACGTCCTGACTTTC. This rearrangement joins TRBV21-1 to TRBJ2-6; the table assigns TRBD1, which was not confirmed against the DNA. TRBV21-1 is a pseudogene locus. This CDR3 has 18 amino acids.

The chain uses TRBV7-8 and TRBJ1-4; 7 bases match TRBD1. V was pared by 5 bases and J by 3 bases, with 0 bases of the junction left unmatched. Germline CDR1 SGHVS, CDR2 FQNEAQ. The CDR3 is made up of 13 amino acids. CDR3 protein: CASSGTANEKLFF. DNA for the CDR3: TGTGCCAGCAGCGGGACAGCTAATGAAAAACTGTTTTTT.